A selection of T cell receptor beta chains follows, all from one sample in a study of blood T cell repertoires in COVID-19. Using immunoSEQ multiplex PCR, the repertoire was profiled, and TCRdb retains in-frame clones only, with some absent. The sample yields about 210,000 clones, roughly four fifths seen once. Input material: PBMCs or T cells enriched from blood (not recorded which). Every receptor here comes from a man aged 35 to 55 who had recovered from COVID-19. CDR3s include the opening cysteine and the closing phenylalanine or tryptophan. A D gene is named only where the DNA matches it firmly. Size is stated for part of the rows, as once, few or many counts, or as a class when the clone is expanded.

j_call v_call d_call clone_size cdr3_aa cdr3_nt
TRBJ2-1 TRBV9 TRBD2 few CASILGEGSGSGEQFF TGTGCCAGCATCCTAGGGGAGGGTAGCGGGAGCGGGGAGCAGTTCTTC
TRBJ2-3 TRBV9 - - CASSAWDISTDTQYF TGTGCCAGCAGCGCTTGGGACATAAGCACAGATACGCAGTATTTT
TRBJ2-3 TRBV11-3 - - CASSFGLPTDTQYF TGTGCCAGCAGCTTTGGGCTCCCGACAGATACGCAGTATTTT
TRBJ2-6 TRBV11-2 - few CASSLAPPLSSGANVLTF TGTGCCAGCAGCTTAGCCCCCCCTCTATCCTCTGGGGCCAACGTCCTGACTTTC
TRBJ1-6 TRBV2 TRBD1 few CASSGTGSSYNSPLHF TGTGCCAGCAGTGGGACAGGAAGCTCCTATAATTCACCCCTCCACTTT
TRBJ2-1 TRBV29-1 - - CSVDRGMANEQFF TGCAGCGTTGATAGGGGGATGGCGAATGAGCAGTTCTTC
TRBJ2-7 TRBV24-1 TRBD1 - CATSGPGQESYEQYF TGTGCCACCAGTGGACCGGGACAGGAGTCCTACGAGCAGTACTTC
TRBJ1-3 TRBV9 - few CASSVARRLGGNTIYF TGTGCCAGCAGCGTAGCCAGGAGGCTTGGAGGAAACACCATATATTTT
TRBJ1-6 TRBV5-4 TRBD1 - CASSQDREVSPLHF TGTGCCAGCAGCCAGGACAGGGAGGTTTCACCCCTCCACTTT
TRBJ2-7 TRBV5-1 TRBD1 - CASSLKPDGTGVHEQYF TGCGCCAGCAGCTTGAAACCGGACGGGACAGGGGTCCACGAGCAGTACTTC
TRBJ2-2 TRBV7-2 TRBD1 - CASSPGTGYTGELFF TGTGCCAGCAGCCCCGGGACAGGCTACACCGGGGAGCTGTTTTTT
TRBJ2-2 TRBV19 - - CASSIRAGGELFF TGTGCCAGTAGTATAAGGGCGGGCGGGGAGCTGTTTTTT
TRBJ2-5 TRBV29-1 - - CSVSGIYGGGEETQYF TGCAGCGTCTCGGGCATCTATGGAGGGGGCGAAGAGACCCAGTACTTC
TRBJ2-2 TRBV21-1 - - CASSKAQRTNTGELFF TGTGCCAGCAGCAAAGCCCAGCGAACGAACACCGGGGAGCTGTTTTTT
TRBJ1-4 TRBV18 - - CASSQGQGGEKLFF TGTGCCAGTTCCCAAGGGCAGGGCGGTGAAAAACTGTTTTTT
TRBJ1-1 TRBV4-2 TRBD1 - CASSSDRGRTEAFF TGTGCCAGCAGCAGTGACAGGGGGCGGACTGAAGCTTTCTTT